This section outlines one T cell receptor (beta chain) sequence together with its context. This entry belongs to a study of OX40 agonist ivuxolimab in advanced cancers. Study in general: The patients got ivuxolimab, which is an agonistic anti-OX40 (CD134) antibody. All patients had ivuxolimab intravenously every 2 weeks at 0.01 to 10 mg/kg. One patient with hepatocellular carcinoma and two with cutaneous melanoma, three in all, had partial responses. The eligibility criteria allowed prior anti-PD-1, anti-PD-L1 or anti-CTLA-4 therapy, and roughly 39% had some.

V lost 1 base to trimming and J lost 4 bases, with 10 bases between them. The CDR3 length is 14 residues. Looked up from germline, CDR1 is SGHAT and CDR2 is FQNNGV. The method was immunoSEQ multiplex PCR; TCRdb's version includes in-frame clones alone and lacks a portion of them. The repertoire holds tens of thousands of clones, with over 85% as singletons. The sample was CD4+ or CD8+ T cells sorted from blood, taken in a trial of the OX40 agonist ivuxolimab. The clonotype was recovered from an adult with an advanced solid tumor such as melanoma, head and neck, liver or kidney cancer. The chain carries TRBV11-2 and TRBJ1-2; D is ambiguous. The CDR3 reads CASSLAPEAYGYTF. The CDR3 DNA reads as TGTGCCAGCAGCTTAGCCCCAGAGGCCTATGGCTACACCTTC.